The clone carrying this T cell receptor beta chain was seen a few times. The antigen is not known. Per the germline V gene, CDR1 is SGHVS and CDR2 is FNYEAQ. V shed 0 bases and J 5 bases; nucleotides not matched to a gene: 5. This CDR3 spans 16 amino acids. Unique molecular identifier tags were affixed to discrete cDNA molecules. Via MiXCR, TCRdb re-called the 5' RACE reads, giving one row per CDR3 protein. This sample yields some 66,000 distinct CDR3 sequences, of which around 12% are seen a single time; around 4.5% belongs to the top ten. The data are from a study of early T cells in non-severe SARS-CoV-2 infection. Study overall: RNA in bulk from unsorted whole blood was sequenced, and chains were unpaired. Study-wide results and caveats: There was a bias toward anti-spike CD8 responses in VDJdb matching, which missed private and CD4 specificities.

Sequenced material: whole blood. The rearrangement joins TRBV7-6 to TRBJ2-1; TRBD1 matches at 9 bases. The clonotype was recovered from an adult who was a healthcare worker with PCR-confirmed SARS-CoV-2 infection or an uninfected control (not recorded which). Written as DNA, the CDR3 is TGTGCCAGCAGCTTAGCCCCGGGACAGGGCCACAATGAGCAGTTCTTC. As protein: CASSLAPGQGHNEQFF. The full variable domain, rest sourced from reference TRBV7-6 and TRBJ2-1, is GAGVSQSPRYKVTKRGQDVALRCDPISGHVSLYWYRQALGQGPEFLTYFNYEAQQDKSGLPNDRFSAERPEGSISTLTIQRTEQRDSAMYRCASSLAPGQGHNEQFFGPGTRLTVL.